This T cell receptor beta chain was recorded in a study of cytomegalovirus exposure and HLA in healthy donors. In the case of this clone: The antigen remains undetermined.

Germline CDR1 reads LNHDA; CDR2 reads SQIVND (reference sequence). Between the trimmed V and J ends, which lost 5 bases and 4 bases, there was a span of 12 bases. CDR3 length equals 15 residues. The PCR had 60 Vbeta and 13 Jbeta primers. Original processing methods: About 83 million unique TCR beta chains, 9 million to 11 million shared, were counted in a later analysis. The protocol was immunoSEQ multiplex PCR, while the TCRdb copy is restricted to in-frame clones and leaves out a portion. V and J calls and clone size are copied from that table; D and trimming were computed from the DNA. The table has under 150,000 clones, around 72% seen once. Study-wide findings and caveats: Donor immune exposure was known only as CMV serostatus. Trimming of TCR beta V- and J-genes showed a link, identified in a later analysis, to a missense DCLRE1C variant.

Healthy individuals who donated bone marrow served as the donors. The sample was PBMCs. This chain joins TRBV19 and TRBJ1-6; D gene uncertain. This clonotype was sampled from a human donor in good health. Written as DNA, the CDR3 is TGTGCCAGTAGTTCCCTCCGGGAATATAATTCACCCCTCCACTTT. It is translated as CASSSLREYNSPLHF.